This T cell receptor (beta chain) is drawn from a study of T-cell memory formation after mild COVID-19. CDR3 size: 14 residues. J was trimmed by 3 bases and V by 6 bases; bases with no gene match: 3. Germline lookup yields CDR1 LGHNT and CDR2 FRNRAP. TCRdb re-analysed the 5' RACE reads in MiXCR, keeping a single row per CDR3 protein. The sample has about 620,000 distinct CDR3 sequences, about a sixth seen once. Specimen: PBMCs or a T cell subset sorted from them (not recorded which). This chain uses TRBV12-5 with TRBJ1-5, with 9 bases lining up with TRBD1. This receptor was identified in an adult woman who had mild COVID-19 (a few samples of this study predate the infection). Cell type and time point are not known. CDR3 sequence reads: CASGRTGVNQPQHF. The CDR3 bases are TGTGCTAGTGGCCGGACAGGGGTCAATCAGCCCCAGCATTTT.